These T cell receptor beta chains were read from a single sample in a study of blood T cell repertoires in COVID-19. Clones were sequenced by immunoSEQ multiplex PCR, and TCRdb holds only the in-frame ones, with some missing. Of about 220,000 clones in the sample, 88% were seen once. The sequenced sample was PBMCs or T cells enriched from blood (not recorded which). All receptors come from a woman aged 50 to 60 with acute COVID-19. CDR3s include the opening cysteine and the closing phenylalanine or tryptophan. A D gene is named only where the DNA matches it firmly. Size is stated for part of the rows, as once, few or many counts, or as a class when the clone is expanded.

TRBD1	NA	TRBV5-1	TRBJ2-7	CASSLNRGYPQLYEQYF	TGCGCCAGCAGCTTGAACAGGGGGTATCCCCAACTGTACGAGCAGTACTTC
TRBD1	once	TRBV19	TRBJ1-5	CASKRTGYDQPQHF	TGTGCCAGTAAACGGACAGGGTACGATCAGCCCCAGCATTTT
NA	NA	TRBV11-2	TRBJ1-2	CASSLPLRNYGYTF	TGTGCCAGCAGCCTACCCCTGCGTAACTATGGCTACACCTTC
TRBD1	NA	TRBV18	TRBJ2-7	CASSPGQGGMGSEQYF	TGTGCCAGCTCACCCGGACAGGGCGGAATGGGAAGCGAGCAGTACTTC
NA	NA	TRBV7-3	TRBJ2-3	CASSLIPSTDTQYF	TGTGCCAGCAGCTTAATTCCAAGCACAGATACGCAGTATTTT
NA	NA	TRBV27	TRBJ1-5	CASSRYSNQPQHF	TGTGCCAGCAGCCGTTATAGCAATCAGCCCCAGCATTTT
NA	NA	TRBV14	TRBJ2-3	CASSQVRTDTQYF	TGTGCCAGCAGCCAAGTTAGAACAGATACGCAGTATTTT
TRBD1	NA	TRBV19	TRBJ2-2	CASSIVRGGNTGELFF	TGTGCCAGTAGTATAGTTAGAGGGGGCAACACCGGGGAGCTGTTTTTT
TRBD1	NA	TRBV7-9	TRBJ1-2	CASSLVGQGAVGYTF	TGTGCCAGCAGCTTAGTAGGACAGGGGGCCGTCGGCTACACCTTC
TRBD2	NA	TRBV3-1/TRBV3-2	TRBJ2-2	CASSAYSGRTAGELFF	TGTGCCAGCAGCGCCTATAGCGGGAGAACTGCCGGGGAGCTGTTTTTT
TRBD1	NA	TRBV6-5	TRBJ1-1	CASRPQTGYTEAFF	TGTGCCAGCAGGCCTCAGACAGGGTACACTGAAGCTTTCTTT
TRBD1	NA	TRBV24-1	TRBJ1-5	CATSELTGAVHF	TGTGCCACCAGTGAATTGACAGGGGCAGTGCATTTT
NA	NA	TRBV27	TRBJ2-6	CASSPRVQSAPGANVLTF	TGTGCCAGCAGTCCCCGGGTCCAGTCGGCCCCTGGGGCCAACGTCCTGACTTTC
NA	NA	TRBV5-1	TRBJ2-2	CASSLMSLRAGELFF	TGCGCCAGCAGCTTGATGTCCCTCCGGGCCGGGGAGCTGTTTTTT
NA	NA	TRBV6-5	TRBJ1-1	CASSRDFRNTEAFF	TGTGCCAGCAGCCGGGACTTTCGGAACACTGAAGCTTTCTTT
TRBD1	NA	TRBV7-2	TRBJ2-7	CASSLVHTQGYEQYF	TGTGCCAGCAGCCTAGTTCATACACAGGGGTACGAGCAGTACTTC
TRBD2	NA	TRBV4-1	TRBJ2-7	CASSQGILAGGSYEQYF	TGCGCCAGCAGCCAAGGCATACTAGCGGGAGGGTCCTACGAGCAGTACTTC
NA	NA	TRBV5-1	TRBJ1-4	CASSLDSSNEKLFF	TGCGCCAGCAGCTTGGACAGCTCTAATGAAAAACTGTTTTTT
TRBD1	NA	TRBV11-2	TRBJ2-7	CASSLDRGLHEQYF	TGTGCCAGCAGCCTGGACAGGGGTCTACACGAGCAGTACTTC
NA	NA	TRBV27	TRBJ1-3	CASRRRGSSGNTIYF	TGTGCCAGCAGGCGGAGGGGAAGCTCTGGAAACACCATATATTTT
NA	NA	TRBV13	TRBJ2-5	CASSFYREVEETQYF	TGTGCCAGCAGCTTCTACCGCGAGGTAGAAGAGACCCAGTACTTC
TRBD2	NA	TRBV6-4	TRBJ2-3	CASSDGTSDTDTQYF	TGTGCCAGCAGTGACGGGACTAGCGACACAGATACGCAGTATTTT
TRBD1	NA	TRBV19	TRBJ1-2	CASSTGQGLRSYGYTF	TGTGCCAGTAGTACCGGACAGGGGCTAAGGTCCTATGGCTACACCTTC
TRBD2	NA	TRBV30	TRBJ2-3	CAWSPGLAGGPDTQYF	TGTGCCTGGAGCCCGGGACTAGCGGGAGGGCCAGATACGCAGTATTTT
TRBD1	NA	TRBV4-3	TRBJ1-2	CASSQGQLNYGYTF	TGCGCCAGCAGCCAGGGACAGCTTAACTATGGCTACACCTTC
TRBD1	NA	TRBV5-1	TRBJ2-1	CASSPGTGGNEQFF	TGCGCCAGCAGCCCTGGGACAGGGGGCAATGAGCAGTTCTTC
NA	NA	TRBV13	TRBJ1-2	CASSLQHTTVYGYTF	TGTGCCAGCAGCTTACAACACACGACAGTCTATGGCTACACCTTC
NA	NA	TRBV10-2	TRBJ1-5	CASSDTNNSNQPQHF	TGCGCCAGCAGTGACACAAATAATAGCAATCAGCCCCAGCATTTT
NA	NA	TRBV3-1/TRBV3-2	TRBJ2-7	CASSQSELRGFSYEQYF	TGTGCCAGCAGCCAATCTGAGCTTCGGGGGTTCTCCTACGAGCAGTACTTC
NA	NA	TRBV11-2	TRBJ2-3	CASSLGGAFRTDTQYF	TGTGCCAGCAGCCTCGGCGGGGCGTTTCGCACAGATACGCAGTATTTT
TRBD2	NA	TRBV20-1	TRBJ2-7	CSASRLAGLKEQYF	TGCAGTGCTAGTCGATTAGCGGGATTGAAGGAGCAGTACTTC
NA	NA	TRBV19	TRBJ1-4	CASSIGRGTAEKLFF	TGTGCCAGTAGTATCGGCAGGGGAACCGCTGAAAAACTGTTTTTT